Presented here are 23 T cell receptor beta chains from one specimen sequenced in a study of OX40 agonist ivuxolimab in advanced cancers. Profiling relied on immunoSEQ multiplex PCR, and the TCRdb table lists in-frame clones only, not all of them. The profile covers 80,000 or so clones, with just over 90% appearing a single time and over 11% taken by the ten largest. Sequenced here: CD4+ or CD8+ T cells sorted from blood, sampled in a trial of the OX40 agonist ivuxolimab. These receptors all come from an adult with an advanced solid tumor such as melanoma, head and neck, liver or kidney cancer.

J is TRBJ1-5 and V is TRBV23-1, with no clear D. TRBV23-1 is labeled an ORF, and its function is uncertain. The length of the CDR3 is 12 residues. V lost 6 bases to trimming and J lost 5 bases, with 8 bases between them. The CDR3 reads CASRFSDQPQHF. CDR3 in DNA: TGCGCCAGCAGGTTCAGTGATCAGCCCCAGCATTTT.

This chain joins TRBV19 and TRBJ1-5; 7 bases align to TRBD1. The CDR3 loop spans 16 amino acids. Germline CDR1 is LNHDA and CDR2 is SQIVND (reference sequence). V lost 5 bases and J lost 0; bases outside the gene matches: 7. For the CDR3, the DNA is TGTGCCAGTAGTGGGGACAGAATTTATAGCAATCAGCCCCAGCATTTT. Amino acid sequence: CASSGDRIYSNQPQHF.

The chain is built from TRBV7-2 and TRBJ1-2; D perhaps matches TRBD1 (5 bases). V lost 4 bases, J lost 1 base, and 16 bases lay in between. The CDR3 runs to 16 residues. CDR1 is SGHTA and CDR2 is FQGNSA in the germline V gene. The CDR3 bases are TGTGCCAGCAGCTCCAACCTCAGGGCCCTTAACTATGGCTACACCTTC. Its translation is CASSSNLRALNYGYTF.

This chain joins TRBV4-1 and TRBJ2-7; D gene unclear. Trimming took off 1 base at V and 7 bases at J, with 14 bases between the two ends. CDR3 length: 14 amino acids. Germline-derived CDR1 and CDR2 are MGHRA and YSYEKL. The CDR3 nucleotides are TGCGCCAGCAGCCAAGTTAACAGCCCTTGGGAGCAGTACTTC. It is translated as CASSQVNSPWEQYF.

This chain's CDR3 is CASSLAGVPQFF. In DNA, the CDR3 is TGTGCCAGCAGCTTGGCGGGGGTCCCCCAGTTCTTC. The V and J genes are TRBV5-4 and TRBJ2-1, with TRBD2 as a possible D gene (6 bases). Germline V lookup: CDR1 SGHNT, CDR2 YYREEE (reference sequence). The CDR3 is 12 amino acids. The ends were cut back, 0 bases at V and 13 bases at J, with 11 bases in the middle.

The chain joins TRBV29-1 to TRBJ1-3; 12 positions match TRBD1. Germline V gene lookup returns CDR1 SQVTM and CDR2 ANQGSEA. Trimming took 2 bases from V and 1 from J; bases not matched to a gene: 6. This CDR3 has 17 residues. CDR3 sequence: CSVEIGGQGASGNTIYF. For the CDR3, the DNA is TGCAGCGTTGAAATCGGGGGACAGGGGGCGTCTGGAAACACCATATATTTT.

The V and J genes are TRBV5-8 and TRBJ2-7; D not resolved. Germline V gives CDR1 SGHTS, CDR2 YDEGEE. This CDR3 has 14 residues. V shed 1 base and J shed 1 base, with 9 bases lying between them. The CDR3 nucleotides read TGTGCCAGCAGCTTGAGGGCAGAGTCCTACGAGCAGTACTTC. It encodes CASSLRAESYEQYF.

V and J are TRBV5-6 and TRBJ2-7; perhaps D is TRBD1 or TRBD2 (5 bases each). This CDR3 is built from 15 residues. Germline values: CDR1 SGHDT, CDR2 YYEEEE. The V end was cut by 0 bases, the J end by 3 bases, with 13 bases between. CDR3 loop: CASSLEGDRIYEQYF. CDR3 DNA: TGTGCCAGCAGCTTGGAAGGGGACCGGATCTACGAGCAGTACTTC.

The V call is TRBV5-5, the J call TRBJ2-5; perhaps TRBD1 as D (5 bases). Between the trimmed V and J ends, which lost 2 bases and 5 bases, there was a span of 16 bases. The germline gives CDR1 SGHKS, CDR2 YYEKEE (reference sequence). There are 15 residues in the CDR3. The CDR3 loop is CASSFAEDSWETQYF. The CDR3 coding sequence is TGTGCCAGCAGCTTTGCCGAAGACAGTTGGGAGACCCAGTACTTC.

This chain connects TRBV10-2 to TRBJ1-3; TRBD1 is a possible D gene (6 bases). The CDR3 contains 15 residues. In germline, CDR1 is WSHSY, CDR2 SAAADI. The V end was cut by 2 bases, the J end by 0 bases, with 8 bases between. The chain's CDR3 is CASSERGGSGNTIYF. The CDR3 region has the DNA TGCGCCAGCAGTGAGAGGGGGGGCTCTGGAAACACCATATATTTT.

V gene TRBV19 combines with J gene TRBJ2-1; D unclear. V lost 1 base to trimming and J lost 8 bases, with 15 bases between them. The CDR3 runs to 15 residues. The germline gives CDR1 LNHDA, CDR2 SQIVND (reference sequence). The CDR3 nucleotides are TGTGCCAGTAGTATAGGGCACCCAATCTTCTATGAGCAGTTCTTC. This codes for CASSIGHPIFYEQFF.

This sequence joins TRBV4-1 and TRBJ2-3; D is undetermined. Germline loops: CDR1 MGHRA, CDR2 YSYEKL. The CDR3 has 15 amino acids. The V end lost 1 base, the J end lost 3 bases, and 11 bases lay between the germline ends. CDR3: CASSQAVISTDTQYF. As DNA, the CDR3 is TGCGCCAGCAGCCAAGCGGTGATCTCGACAGATACGCAGTATTTT.

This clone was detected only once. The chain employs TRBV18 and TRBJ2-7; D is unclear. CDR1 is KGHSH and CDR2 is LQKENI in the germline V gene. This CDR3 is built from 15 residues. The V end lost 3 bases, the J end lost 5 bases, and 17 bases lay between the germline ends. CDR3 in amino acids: CASSPLGFRTDEQYF. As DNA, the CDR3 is TGTGCCAGCTCACCGTTGGGTTTTCGTACCGACGAGCAGTACTTC. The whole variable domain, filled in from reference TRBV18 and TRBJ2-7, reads NAGVMQNPRHLVRRRGQEARLRCSPMKGHSHVYWYRQLPEEGLKFMVYLQKENIIDESGMPKERFSAEFPKEGPSILRIQQVVRGDSAAYFCASSPLGFRTDEQYFGPGTRLTVT.

The CDR3 nucleotides read TGTGCCAGTAGTAATAATTTAGCGGGAGGCCTCTACGAGCAGTACTTC. Protein sequence: CASSNNLAGGLYEQYF. The rearrangement joins TRBV19 to TRBJ2-7, with 10 bases identical to TRBD2. The CDR3 has 16 amino acids. Germline V gene lookup returns CDR1 LNHDA and CDR2 SQIVND (reference sequence). The V gene end was trimmed by 4 bases and the J gene end by 3 bases; junction bases not matched to a gene: 9.

The CDR3 here is CASSLGTGDSGELFF. The CDR3 DNA follows: TGCGCCAGCAGCTTAGGGACAGGGGATTCCGGGGAGCTGTTTTTT. The V and J genes are TRBV5-1 and TRBJ2-2; TRBD1 aligns across 10 bases. Germline V gene data show CDR1 as SGHRS and CDR2 as YFSETQ. The CDR3 is 15 residues long. The junction had 4 bases not matched to a gene; V was cut back by 2 bases and J by 6 bases.

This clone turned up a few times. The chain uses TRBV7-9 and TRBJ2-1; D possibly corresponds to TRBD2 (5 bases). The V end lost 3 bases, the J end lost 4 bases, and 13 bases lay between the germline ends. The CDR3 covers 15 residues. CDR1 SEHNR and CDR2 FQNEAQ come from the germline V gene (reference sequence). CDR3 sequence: CASSFGPGKYNEQFF. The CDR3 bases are TGTGCCAGCAGCTTTGGACCGGGGAAGTACAATGAGCAGTTCTTC. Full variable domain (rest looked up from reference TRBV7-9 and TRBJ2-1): DTGVSQNPRHKITKRGQNVTFRCDPISEHNRLYWYRQTLGQGPEFLTYFQNEAQLEKSRLLSDRFSAERPKGSFSTLEIQRTEQGDSAMYLCASSFGPGKYNEQFFGPGTRLTVL.

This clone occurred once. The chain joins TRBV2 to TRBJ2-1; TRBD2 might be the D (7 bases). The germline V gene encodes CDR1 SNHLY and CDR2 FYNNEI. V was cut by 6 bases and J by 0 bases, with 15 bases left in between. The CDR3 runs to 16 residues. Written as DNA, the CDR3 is TGTGCCAGCAGGGGGGGCGGGAGCGTCTCCTACAATGAGCAGTTCTTC. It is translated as CASRGGGSVSYNEQFF.

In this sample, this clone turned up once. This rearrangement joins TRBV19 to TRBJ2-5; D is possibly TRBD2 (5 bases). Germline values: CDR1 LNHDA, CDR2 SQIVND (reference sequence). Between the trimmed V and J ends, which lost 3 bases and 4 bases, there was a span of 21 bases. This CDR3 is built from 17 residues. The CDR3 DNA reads TGTGCCAGTAGTATCCGGGGTGGGCCCATGCGGGTAGAGACCCAGTACTTC. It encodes CASSIRGGPMRVETQYF.

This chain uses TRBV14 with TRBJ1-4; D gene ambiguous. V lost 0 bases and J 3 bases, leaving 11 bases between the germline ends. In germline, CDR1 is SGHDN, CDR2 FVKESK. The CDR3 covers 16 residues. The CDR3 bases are TGTGCCAGCAGCCAAGATGCTTGGAAGTCTAATGAAAAACTGTTTTTT. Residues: CASSQDAWKSNEKLFF.

CDR3 bases: TGCGCCAGCAGCCCTGGACCTATTAACTATGGCTACACCTTC. Its protein product is CASSPGPINYGYTF. This rearrangement joins TRBV4-1 to TRBJ1-2; D uncertain. Germline assignment: CDR1 MGHRA and CDR2 YSYEKL. The CDR3 is made up of 14 amino acids. V was clipped by 4 bases and J by 1 base, with 10 bases between them.

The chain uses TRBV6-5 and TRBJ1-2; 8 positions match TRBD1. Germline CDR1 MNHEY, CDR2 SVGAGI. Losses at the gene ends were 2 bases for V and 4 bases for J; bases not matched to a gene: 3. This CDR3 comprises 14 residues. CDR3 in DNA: TGTGCCAGCAGTTACGGGGACAGGATCTATGGCTACACCTTC. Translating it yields CASSYGDRIYGYTF.

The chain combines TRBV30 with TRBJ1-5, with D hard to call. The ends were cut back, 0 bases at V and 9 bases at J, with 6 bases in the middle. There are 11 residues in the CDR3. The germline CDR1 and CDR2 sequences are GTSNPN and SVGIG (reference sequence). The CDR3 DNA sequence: TGTGCCTGGAGTGTACAAGGGCCCCAGCATTTT. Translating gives CAWSVQGPQHF.

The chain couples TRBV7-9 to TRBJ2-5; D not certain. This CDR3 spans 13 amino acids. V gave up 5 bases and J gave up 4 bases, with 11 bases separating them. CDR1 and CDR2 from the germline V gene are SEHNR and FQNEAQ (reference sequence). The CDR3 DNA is TGTGCCAGCAGCCGTGACGGATTAGAGACCCAGTACTTC. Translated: CASSRDGLETQYF. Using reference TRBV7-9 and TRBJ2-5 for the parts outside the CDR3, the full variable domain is DTGVSQNPRHKITKRGQNVTFRCDPISEHNRLYWYRQTLGQGPEFLTYFQNEAQLEKSRLLSDRFSAERPKGSFSTLEIQRTEQGDSAMYLCASSRDGLETQYFGPGTRLLVL.